This T cell receptor (beta chain) was identified during a study of cytomegalovirus exposure and HLA in healthy donors. Study findings and constraints: In a later analysis, across HLA loci, associated TCR counts were highest for DRB1, lowest for HLA-C. Versus the roughly 670-donor mean, an Asian-associated ancestry cluster reportedly showed fewer N-insertions in a later analysis. Association of a missense DCLRE1C variant with TCR beta V- and J-gene trimming was reported in a later analysis. HLA allele associations emerged for fewer than 20,000 TCR beta sequences in a later analysis, at 0.05 false discovery rate.

The PCR ran on 60 Vbeta and 13 Jbeta primers. The repertoire was sequenced with immunoSEQ multiplex PCR; TCRdb's copy has only in-frame clones and lacks some. The sample carries about 140,000 clones, about 68% recorded once. V gave up 4 bases and J gave up 0 bases; unmatched junction bases: 11. Germline V gene sequence: CDR1 MDHEN, CDR2 SYDVKM. The CDR3 totals 17 residues. Note on this clone: The antigen is unknown.

Input material: PBMCs. The V gene is TRBV28, the J gene TRBJ2-5, with 7 bases aligning to TRBD1. This TCR was recovered from a human donor in good health. The DNA of the CDR3 is TGTGCCAGCAGTTCCATTACTCCGGACAGGAACCAAGAGACCCAGTACTTC. Its protein is CASSSITPDRNQETQYF. Based on the CDR3 plus reference TRBV28 and TRBJ2-5, the full variable domain is DVKVTQSSRYLVKRTGEKVFLECVQDMDHENMFWYRQDPGLGLRLIYFSYDVKMKEKGDIPEGYSVSREKKERFSLILESASTNQTSMYLCASSSITPDRNQETQYFGPGTRLLVL.